Shown below are 17 T cell receptor beta chains from a single sample sequenced in a study of T cell responses to AZD1222 COVID-19 vaccine. TCRdb's table, derived via immunoSEQ multiplex PCR, lists solely in-frame clones and lacks some. The table records about 130,000 clones, about 92% of them present only once. The source was peripheral blood, collected on day 0 of AZD1222 vaccination. All receptors come from an adult in good health.

The chain is built from TRBV5-4 and TRBJ2-2; 9 bases agree with TRBD2. CDR3 size: 17 residues. V gave up 4 bases and J gave up 2 bases; unmatched junction bases: 9. Germline CDR1 SGHNT, CDR2 YYREEE (reference sequence). CDR3 in amino acids: CASSVPSSGVNTGELFF. The CDR3 coding sequence is TGTGCCAGCAGCGTGCCGTCTAGCGGGGTTAACACCGGGGAGCTGTTTTTT.

V is TRBV5-5 and J is TRBJ1-2; tentative D call: TRBD1 (5 bases). Per germline, CDR1 SGHKS and CDR2 YYEKEE (reference sequence). This CDR3 has 13 amino acids. Trimming removed 2 bases from V and 4 bases from J, with 9 bases in between. The CDR3 region is CASSLAGGYGYTF. CDR3 bases: TGTGCCAGCAGCTTAGCGGGGGGCTATGGCTACACCTTC.

The CDR3 DNA reads as TGTGCCAGCAGTCAAGAGACCCAGTACTTC. It is translated as CASSQETQYF. The rearrangement joins TRBV2 to TRBJ2-5; no clear D gene. Trimming pared 5 bases from V and 2 bases from J, leaving 0 bases between. This CDR3 is built from 10 residues. CDR1 is SNHLY, CDR2 FYNNEI, per germline.

This chain's CDR3 is CASSWGAYNNSPLHF. CDR3 sequence (DNA): TGTGCCAGCAGCTGGGGGGCGTATAATAATTCACCCCTCCACTTT. This chain links TRBV7-9 with TRBJ1-6; D possibly corresponds to TRBD1 (6 bases). Germline V gives CDR1 SEHNR, CDR2 FQNEAQ (reference sequence). This CDR3 region has 15 residues. V lost 4 bases to trimming and J lost 5 bases, with 12 bases between them.

J is TRBJ2-1 and V is TRBV6-5, with TRBD1 identical over 7 bases. J lost 0 bases, V lost 8 bases, and 7 bases had no gene match. The V gene's germline CDR1 is MNHEY and CDR2 SVGAGI. The CDR3 sequence is 15 residues long. The CDR3 region has the DNA TGTGCCAGCCGAGCTAACAGGGGCTCCTACAATGAGCAGTTCTTC. Translating it yields CASRANRGSYNEQFF.

The V gene is TRBV10-1, the J gene TRBJ2-7; D gene unclear. The CDR3 extends over 11 amino acids. Per germline, CDR1 WNHNN and CDR2 SYGVQD (reference sequence). V shed 8 bases and J shed 4 bases, with 9 bases lying between them. CDR3 coding DNA: TGCGCCAGCGGGATGGGATACGAGCAGTACTTC. Translation: CASGMGYEQYF.

This clone was counted once. The rearrangement links TRBV2 to TRBJ1-2, with no clear D. V was clipped by 6 bases and J by 4 bases, with 6 bases between them. This CDR3 spans 11 amino acids. Germline CDR1 reads SNHLY; CDR2 reads FYNNEI. CDR3 region: CASRVGYGYTF. The CDR3 bases are TGTGCCAGCAGGGTCGGCTATGGCTACACCTTC.

J is TRBJ2-5 and V is TRBV5-4; TRBD2 aligns across 7 bases. Trimming at V came to 4 bases and at J to 7 bases, leaving 13 bases not matched to a gene. The CDR3 runs to 15 residues. CDR1 SGHNT and CDR2 YYREEE come from the germline V gene (reference sequence). DNA of the CDR3: TGTGCCAGCAGCGGGATAGCGGGTCCCCTGGGGACCCAGTACTTC. Translated: CASSGIAGPLGTQYF.

The J gene is TRBJ2-3, the V gene TRBV5-1, with D possibly TRBD2 on 6 matching bases. The CDR3 covers 14 residues. Germline V CDR1 and CDR2: SGHRS, YFSETQ. With 4 bases removed from V and 5 bases from J, the gap between germline ends came to 14 bases. The CDR3 coding sequence is TGCGCCAGCAGCGTAGGGACTTTCGGAGATACGCAGTATTTT. Translation gives CASSVGTFGDTQYF.

The V call is TRBV19, the J call TRBJ1-5; D is unresolved. Germline CDR1 is LNHDA and CDR2 is SQIVND (reference sequence). The CDR3 has 12 residues. Trimming stripped 5 bases from V and 4 bases from J, with 6 bases between. The CDR3 region has the DNA TGTGCCAGTAGTCCCGGAAATCAGCCCCAGCATTTT. Translating it yields CASSPGNQPQHF.

The CDR3 sequence is CSASTRQGMNTEAFF. CDR3 bases: TGCAGTGCTAGTACACGACAGGGGATGAACACTGAAGCTTTCTTT. The rearrangement uses TRBV20-1 and TRBJ1-1; TRBD1 aligns across 8 bases. The CDR3 is 15 amino acids. Germline CDR1 reads DFQATT; CDR2 reads SNEGSKA (reference sequence). The ends lost 3 bases at V and 0 bases at J; junction bases unmatched: 6.

The J gene is TRBJ2-7, the V gene TRBV6-2 or TRBV6-3; no clear D gene. Germline values: CDR1 MNHEY, CDR2 SVGEGT. The CDR3 has 16 residues. V was clipped by 2 bases and J by 0 bases, with 14 bases between them. The CDR3: CASSYMTRRSSYEQYF. CDR3 sequence (DNA): TGTGCCAGCAGTTACATGACCAGAAGGAGCTCCTACGAGCAGTACTTC.

J is TRBJ2-7 and V is TRBV27; 8 bases fit TRBD1. Per germline, CDR1 MNHEY and CDR2 SMNVEV (reference sequence). CDR3 length: 14 residues. Trimming at V came to 5 bases and at J to 3 bases, leaving 6 bases not matched to a gene. The CDR3 loop reads CASSGDRGLYEQYF. The CDR3 DNA reads TGTGCCAGCAGTGGCGACAGGGGTCTCTACGAGCAGTACTTC.

The chain combines TRBV4-2 with TRBJ1-5; D remains ambiguous. The CDR3 covers 16 residues. V dropped 1 base and J dropped 0 bases, with 10 bases sitting between them. Germline CDR1 is LGHNA and CDR2 is YNFKEQ. The CDR3, as DNA: TGTGCCAGCAGCCAAGGAGCGGCGGATAGCAATCAGCCCCAGCATTTT. It yields the protein CASSQGAADSNQPQHF.

In this sample, this clone turned up once. The chain has TRBV27 and TRBJ1-6; D is undetermined. The CDR3 spans 13 residues. V lost 8 bases and J lost 4, with 9 bases in between. Looked up from germline, CDR1 is MNHEY and CDR2 is SMNVEV (reference sequence). The CDR3 nucleotides read TGTGCCAGCGTAAGCGGGTATAATTCACCCCTCCACTTT. Protein sequence: CASVSGYNSPLHF.

This chain connects TRBV7-9 to TRBJ1-1; TRBD1 agrees at 7 bases. CDR3 size: 15 residues. V lost 4 bases to trimming and J lost 3 bases; unmatched junction nucleotides: 8. Germline V gives CDR1 SEHNR, CDR2 FQNEAQ (reference sequence). In DNA, the CDR3 is TGTGCCAGCAGCTCTCTTACAGGGGTGCACACTGAAGCTTTCTTT. As protein: CASSSLTGVHTEAFF.

This clone was observed a single time. This sequence joins TRBV24-1 and TRBJ2-5; D ambiguous. Germline V lookup: CDR1 KGHDR, CDR2 SFDVKD. Trimming left V 5 bases short and J 0 bases short, with 3 bases between. The CDR3 has 12 residues. The CDR3 reads CATSANQETQYF. The CDR3 DNA sequence: TGTGCCACCAGTGCGAACCAAGAGACCCAGTACTTC.